A selection of T cell receptor beta chains follows, all from one sample in a study of cytomegalovirus exposure and HLA in healthy donors. This table comes from immunoSEQ multiplex PCR, and its TCRdb copy is limited to in-frame clones, with some not included. The sample lists more than 95,000 clones; about 68% were seen once. The specimen was PBMCs. The receptors here all came from a woman in her forties or fifties in good health and CMV-seropositive. Both conserved end residues are part of each CDR3. The order of the fields is clone size, J gene, V gene, D gene, CDR3 protein, CDR3 DNA. A D gene is named only where the DNA matches it firmly. Clone size is not always given. Where it is, it says once, few, many or a class for expanded clones.

NA	TRBJ1-1	TRBV18	TRBD1	CASSLREGARTEAFF	TGTGCCAGCTCTCTCCGAGAGGGGGCGCGAACTGAAGCTTTCTTT
NA	TRBJ2-7	TRBV10-2	TRBD1	CASRLDRVYEQYF	TGCGCCAGCAGGTTAGACAGGGTTTACGAGCAGTACTTC
NA	TRBJ1-6	TRBV4-3	NA	CASSQDRGAGGSPLHF	TGCGCCAGCAGCCAAGATCGAGGGGCGGGAGGTTCACCCCTCCACTTT
NA	TRBJ1-5	TRBV28	NA	CASSDSARQPQHF	TGTGCCAGCAGTGACAGTGCGCGCCAGCCCCAGCATTTT
once	TRBJ1-2	TRBV5-8	NA	CASSLALSGYTF	TGTGCCAGCAGCTTGGCCCTTTCTGGCTACACCTTC
NA	TRBJ1-2	TRBV2	TRBD1	CASGQGRSGYTF	TGTGCCAGCGGACAGGGAAGAAGTGGCTACACCTTC
NA	TRBJ2-2	TRBV4-3	NA	CASSQASANTGELFF	TGCGCCAGCAGCCAGGCTAGCGCGAACACCGGGGAGCTGTTTTTT
NA	TRBJ2-7	TRBV7-2	TRBD1	CASSQDRNSYEQYF	TGTGCCAGCAGCCAGGACAGGAACTCCTACGAGCAGTACTTC
few	TRBJ1-2	TRBV28	NA	CASSFLRKHRVTGVAYGYTF	TGTGCCAGCAGTTTTTTGAGGAAACACAGGGTGACGGGCGTTGCCTATGGCTACACCTTC
NA	TRBJ2-1	TRBV30	TRBD2	CARGGGYNEQFF	TGTGCACGGGGGGGAGGGTACAATGAGCAGTTCTTC
few	TRBJ1-5	TRBV19	TRBD1	CASNTGGLSNQPQHF	TGTGCCAGTAACACAGGGGGCTTGAGCAATCAGCCCCAGCATTTT
few	TRBJ1-2	TRBV28	NA	CASMETPYGYTF	TGTGCCAGCATGGAGACCCCCTATGGCTACACCTTC
NA	TRBJ2-7	TRBV2	TRBD1	CASSVDRGSSYEQYF	TGTGCCAGCAGTGTTGACAGGGGTAGCTCCTACGAGCAGTACTTC
few	TRBJ2-5	TRBV30	NA	CAWALLRKETQYF	TGTGCCTGGGCCCTACTGCGTAAAGAGACCCAGTACTTC
NA	TRBJ1-6	TRBV30	TRBD1	CAWAPGQINSPLHF	TGTGCCTGGGCCCCGGGACAGATAAATTCCCCCCTCCACTTT
NA	TRBJ1-1	TRBV7-8	TRBD1	CASSDSGDRRTEAFF	TGTGCCAGCAGCGACTCCGGGGACAGGCGGACTGAAGCTTTCTTT
NA	TRBJ1-2	TRBV6-5	TRBD1	CASRETGTGGGGYTF	TGTGCCAGCAGAGAGACCGGGACAGGGGGCGGCGGCTACACCTTC
NA	TRBJ2-3	TRBV30	TRBD2	CAWSVSGGPTDTQYF	TGTGCCTGGAGTGTTTCGGGGGGGCCCACAGATACGCAGTATTTT
NA	TRBJ1-2	TRBV7-9	NA	CASSLVGQSIDGYTF	TGTGCCAGCAGCTTAGTTGGACAGTCTATCGATGGCTACACCTTC
NA	TRBJ1-1	TRBV29-1	NA	CSVQVTLNTEAFF	TGCAGCGTTCAGGTGACGTTGAACACTGAAGCTTTCTTT
NA	TRBJ2-7	TRBV27	NA	CASSLSPRMSYEQYF	TGTGCCAGCAGTTTATCGCCCAGGATGTCCTACGAGCAGTACTTC
NA	TRBJ2-3	TRBV9	TRBD1	CASSVGTGGFSDTQYF	TGTGCCAGCAGCGTAGGGACAGGCGGTTTTTCAGATACGCAGTATTTT
NA	TRBJ2-3	TRBV7-2	NA	CASSPRDTDTQYF	TGTGCCAGCAGCCCCCGAGACACCGATACGCAGTATTTT